This T cell receptor beta chain was recovered during a study of T cell changes during pregnancy in multiple sclerosis. Trimming pared 4 bases from V and 4 bases from J, leaving 16 bases between. CDR3 length: 14 residues. Germline V gives CDR1 SQVTM, CDR2 ANQGSEA. Sequenced by immunoSEQ multiplex PCR; TCRdb stores in-frame clones only, minus some. This table has around 40,000 clones, under 95% appearing once. V is TRBV29-1 and J is TRBJ1-1; D uncertain. The sample consisted of CD4+ T cells from peripheral blood mononuclear cells, taken in the third trimester of pregnancy. The sequence was obtained from a female donor with multiple sclerosis, enrolled in a pregnancy study. In DNA, the CDR3 is TGCAGCGTTGCGTTCCACGGATCGGGCACTGAAGCTTTCTTT. It is translated as CSVAFHGSGTEAFF.